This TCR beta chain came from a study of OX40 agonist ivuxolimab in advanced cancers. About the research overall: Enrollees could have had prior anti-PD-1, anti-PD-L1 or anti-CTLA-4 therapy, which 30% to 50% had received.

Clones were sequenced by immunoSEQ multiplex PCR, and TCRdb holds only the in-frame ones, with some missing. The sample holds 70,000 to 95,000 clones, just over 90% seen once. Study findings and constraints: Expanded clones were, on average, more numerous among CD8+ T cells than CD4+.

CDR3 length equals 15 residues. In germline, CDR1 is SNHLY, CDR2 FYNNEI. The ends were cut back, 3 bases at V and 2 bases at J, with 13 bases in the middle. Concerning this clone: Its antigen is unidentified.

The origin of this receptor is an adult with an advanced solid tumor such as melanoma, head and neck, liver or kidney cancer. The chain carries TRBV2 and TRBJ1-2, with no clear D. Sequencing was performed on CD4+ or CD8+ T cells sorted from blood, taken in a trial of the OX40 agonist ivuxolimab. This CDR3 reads CASSDRPLSNYGYTF. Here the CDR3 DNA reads TGTGCCAGCAGTGACCGCCCGCTTTCGAACTATGGCTACACCTTC.